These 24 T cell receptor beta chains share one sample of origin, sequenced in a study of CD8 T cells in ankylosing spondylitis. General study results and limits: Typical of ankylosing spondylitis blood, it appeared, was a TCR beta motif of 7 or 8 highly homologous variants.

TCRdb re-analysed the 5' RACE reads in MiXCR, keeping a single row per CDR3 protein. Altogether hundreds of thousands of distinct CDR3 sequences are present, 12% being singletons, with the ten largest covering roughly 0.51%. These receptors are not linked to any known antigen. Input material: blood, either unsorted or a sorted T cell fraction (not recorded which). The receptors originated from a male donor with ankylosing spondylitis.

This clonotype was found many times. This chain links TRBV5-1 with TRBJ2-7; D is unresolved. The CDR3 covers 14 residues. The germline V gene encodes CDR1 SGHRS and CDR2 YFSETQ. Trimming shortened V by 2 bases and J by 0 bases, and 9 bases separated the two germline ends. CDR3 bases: TGCGCCAGCAGCTTCCTGGCCGACTCCTACGAGCAGTACTTC. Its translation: CASSFLADSYEQYF.

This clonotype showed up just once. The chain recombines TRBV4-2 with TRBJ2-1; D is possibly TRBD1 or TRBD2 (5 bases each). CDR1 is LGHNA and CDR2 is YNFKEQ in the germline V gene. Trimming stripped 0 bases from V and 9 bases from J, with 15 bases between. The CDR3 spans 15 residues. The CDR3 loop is CASSQDQVGRVEQFF. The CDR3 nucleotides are TGTGCCAGCAGCCAAGATCAGGTGGGGCGGGTTGAGCAGTTCTTC.

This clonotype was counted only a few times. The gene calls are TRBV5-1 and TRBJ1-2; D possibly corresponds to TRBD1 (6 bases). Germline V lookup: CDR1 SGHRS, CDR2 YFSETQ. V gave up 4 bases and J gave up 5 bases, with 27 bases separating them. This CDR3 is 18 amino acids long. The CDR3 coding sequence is TGCGCCAGCAGCCCAACCTATTCGCCGGACAGAAAAACTTATGGCTACACCTTC. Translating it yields CASSPTYSPDRKTYGYTF.

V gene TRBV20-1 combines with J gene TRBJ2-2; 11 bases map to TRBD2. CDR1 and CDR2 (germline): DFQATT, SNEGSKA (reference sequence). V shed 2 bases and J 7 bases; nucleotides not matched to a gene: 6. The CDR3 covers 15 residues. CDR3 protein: CSARLAGGFSGELFF. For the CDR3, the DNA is TGCAGTGCTAGACTAGCGGGAGGATTTAGCGGGGAGCTGTTTTTT.

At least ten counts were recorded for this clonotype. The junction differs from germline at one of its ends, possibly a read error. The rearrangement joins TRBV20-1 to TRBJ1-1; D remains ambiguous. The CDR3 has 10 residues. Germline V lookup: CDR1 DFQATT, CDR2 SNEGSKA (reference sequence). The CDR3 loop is CSAGRAPPLF. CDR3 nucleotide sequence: TGCAGTGCCGGCCGGGCACCCCCCCTCTTT.

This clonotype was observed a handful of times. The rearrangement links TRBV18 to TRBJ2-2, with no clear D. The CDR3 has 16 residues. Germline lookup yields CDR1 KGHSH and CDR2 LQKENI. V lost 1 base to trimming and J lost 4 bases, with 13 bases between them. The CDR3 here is CASSPRLSGSTGELFF. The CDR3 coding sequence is TGTGCCAGCTCACCACGATTATCAGGAAGCACCGGGGAGCTGTTTTTT. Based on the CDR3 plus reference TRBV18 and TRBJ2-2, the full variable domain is NAGVMQNPRHLVRRRGQEARLRCSPMKGHSHVYWYRQLPEEGLKFMVYLQKENIIDESGMPKERFSAEFPKEGPSILRIQQVVRGDSAAYFCASSPRLSGSTGELFFGEGSRLTVL.

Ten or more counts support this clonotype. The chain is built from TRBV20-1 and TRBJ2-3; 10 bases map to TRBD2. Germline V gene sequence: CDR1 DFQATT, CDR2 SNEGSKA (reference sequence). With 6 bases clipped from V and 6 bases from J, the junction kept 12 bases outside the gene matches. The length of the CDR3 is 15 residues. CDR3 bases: TGCAGTGCCCTCTTGCCTAGCGGGAGTTTGGATACGCAGTATTTT. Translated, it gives CSALLPSGSLDTQYF.

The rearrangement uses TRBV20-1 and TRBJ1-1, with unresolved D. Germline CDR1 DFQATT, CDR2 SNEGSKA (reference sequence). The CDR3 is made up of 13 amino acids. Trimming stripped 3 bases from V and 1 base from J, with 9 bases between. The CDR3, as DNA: TGCAGTGCTAGTCTTAGTCCGAACACTGAAGCTTTCTTT. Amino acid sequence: CSASLSPNTEAFF.

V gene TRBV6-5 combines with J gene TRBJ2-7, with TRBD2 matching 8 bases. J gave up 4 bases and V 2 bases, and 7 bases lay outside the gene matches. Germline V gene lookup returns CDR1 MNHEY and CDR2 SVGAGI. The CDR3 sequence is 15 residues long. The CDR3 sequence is CASSYISGSGYEQYF. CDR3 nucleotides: TGTGCCAGCAGTTACATAAGCGGGAGCGGTTACGAGCAGTACTTC.

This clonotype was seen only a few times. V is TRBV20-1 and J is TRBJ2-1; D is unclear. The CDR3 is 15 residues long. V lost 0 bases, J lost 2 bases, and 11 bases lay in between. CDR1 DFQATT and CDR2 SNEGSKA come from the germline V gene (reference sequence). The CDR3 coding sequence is TGCAGTGCTAGAGATATCTGGAGCGCCTACAATGAGCAGTTCTTC. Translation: CSARDIWSAYNEQFF.

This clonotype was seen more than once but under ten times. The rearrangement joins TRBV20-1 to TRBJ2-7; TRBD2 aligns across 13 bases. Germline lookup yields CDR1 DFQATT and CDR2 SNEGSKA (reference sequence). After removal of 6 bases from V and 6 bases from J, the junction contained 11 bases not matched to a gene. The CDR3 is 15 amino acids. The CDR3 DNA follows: TGCAGTGCGGGAGCATCTGGACTAGCGGGGGTCGAGCAGTACTTC. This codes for CSAGASGLAGVEQYF.

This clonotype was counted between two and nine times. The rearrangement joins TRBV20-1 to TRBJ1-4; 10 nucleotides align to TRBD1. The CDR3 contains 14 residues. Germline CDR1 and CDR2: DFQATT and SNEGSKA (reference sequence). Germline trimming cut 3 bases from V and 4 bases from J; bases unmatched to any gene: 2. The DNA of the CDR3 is TGCAGTGCTAGGGGACAGGGGCTTAATGAAAAACTGTTTTTT. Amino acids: CSARGQGLNEKLFF.

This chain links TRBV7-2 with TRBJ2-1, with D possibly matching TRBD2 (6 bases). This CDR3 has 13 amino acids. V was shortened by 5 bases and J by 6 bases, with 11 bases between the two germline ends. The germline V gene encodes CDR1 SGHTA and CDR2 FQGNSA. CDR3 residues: CASSTAGGNEQFF. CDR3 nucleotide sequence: TGTGCCAGCAGCACAGCCGGGGGCAATGAGCAGTTCTTC.

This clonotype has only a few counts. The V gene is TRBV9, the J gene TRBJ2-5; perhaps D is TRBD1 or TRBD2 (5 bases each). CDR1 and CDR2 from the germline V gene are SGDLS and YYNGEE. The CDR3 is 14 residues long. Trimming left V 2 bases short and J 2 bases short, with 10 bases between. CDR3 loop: CASSVGTEQETQYF. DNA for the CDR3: TGTGCCAGCAGCGTGGGGACGGAGCAAGAGACCCAGTACTTC.

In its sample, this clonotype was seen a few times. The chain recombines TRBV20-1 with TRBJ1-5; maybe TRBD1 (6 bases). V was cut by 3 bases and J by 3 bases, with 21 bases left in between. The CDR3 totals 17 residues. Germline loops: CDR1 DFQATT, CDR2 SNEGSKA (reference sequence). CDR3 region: CSASGGHNAVNNQPQHF. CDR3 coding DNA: TGCAGTGCTAGTGGGGGGCATAATGCCGTGAACAATCAGCCCCAGCATTTT.

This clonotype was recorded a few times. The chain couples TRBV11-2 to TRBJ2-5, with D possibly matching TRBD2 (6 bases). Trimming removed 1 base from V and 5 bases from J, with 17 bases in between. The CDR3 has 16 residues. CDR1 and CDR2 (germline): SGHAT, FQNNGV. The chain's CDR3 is CASSLGGGVNVETQYF. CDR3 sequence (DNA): TGTGCCAGCAGCTTAGGTGGCGGGGTAAATGTGGAGACCCAGTACTTC.

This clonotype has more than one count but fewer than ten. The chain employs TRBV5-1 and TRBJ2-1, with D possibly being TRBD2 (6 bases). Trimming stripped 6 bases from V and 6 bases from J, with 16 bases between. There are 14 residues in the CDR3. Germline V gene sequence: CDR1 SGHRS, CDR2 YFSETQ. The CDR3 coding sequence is TGCGCCAGCACCTGGGGGGAGCGTTCCAATGAGCAGTTCTTC. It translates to CASTWGERSNEQFF.

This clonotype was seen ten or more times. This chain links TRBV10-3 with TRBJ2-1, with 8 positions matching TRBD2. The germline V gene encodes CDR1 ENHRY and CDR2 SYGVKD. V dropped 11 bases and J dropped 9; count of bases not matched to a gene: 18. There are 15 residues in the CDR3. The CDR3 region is CAVGTTTHRGGEQFF. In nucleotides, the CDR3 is TGTGCCGTCGGTACCACCACACATCGGGGGGGTGAGCAGTTCTTC.

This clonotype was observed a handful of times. This CDR3 reads CASTPIPSGMNTEAFF. CDR3 DNA: TGTGCCAGCACTCCCATACCGTCTGGCATGAACACTGAAGCTTTCTTT. This rearrangement joins TRBV6-2 or TRBV6-3 to TRBJ1-1, with D unclear. Trimming removed 7 bases at V and 0 bases at J, with 18 bases between. CDR1 is MNHEY and CDR2 is SVGEGT in the germline V gene. The CDR3 length is 16 residues.

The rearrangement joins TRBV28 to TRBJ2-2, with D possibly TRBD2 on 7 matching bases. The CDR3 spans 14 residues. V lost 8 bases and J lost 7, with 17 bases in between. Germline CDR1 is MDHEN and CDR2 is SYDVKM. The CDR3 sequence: CASEVWGGVGELFF. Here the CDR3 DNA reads TGTGCCAGCGAGGTTTGGGGGGGCGTCGGGGAGCTGTTTTTT.

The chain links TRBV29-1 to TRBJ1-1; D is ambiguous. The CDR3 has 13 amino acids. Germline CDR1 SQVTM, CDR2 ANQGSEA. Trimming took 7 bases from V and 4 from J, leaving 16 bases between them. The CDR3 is CSANQLISTEAFF. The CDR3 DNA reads TGCAGCGCCAACCAGCTGATATCCACTGAAGCTTTCTTT. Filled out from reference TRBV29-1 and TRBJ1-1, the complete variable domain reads SAVISQKPSRDICQRGTSLTIQCQVDSQVTMMFWYRQQPGQSLTLIATANQGSEATYESGFVIDKFPISRPNLTFSTLTVSNMSPEDSSIYLCSANQLISTEAFFGQGTRLTVV.

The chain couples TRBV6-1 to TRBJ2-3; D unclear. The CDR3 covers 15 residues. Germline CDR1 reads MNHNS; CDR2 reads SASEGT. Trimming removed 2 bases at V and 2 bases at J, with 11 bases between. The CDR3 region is CASSELRANTDTQYF. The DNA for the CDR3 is TGTGCCAGCAGTGAACTTCGGGCGAACACAGATACGCAGTATTTT.

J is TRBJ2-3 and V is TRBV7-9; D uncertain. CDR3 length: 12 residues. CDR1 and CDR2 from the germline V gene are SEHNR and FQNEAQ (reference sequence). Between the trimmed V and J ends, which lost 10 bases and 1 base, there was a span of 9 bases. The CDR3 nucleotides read TGTGCCACCACCGACGGCACAGATACGCAGTATTTT. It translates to CATTDGTDTQYF.

In DNA form, the CDR3 reads TGTGCCAGCAGCTCACAGGCACCCGCGAACACCGGGGAGCTGTTTTTT. Translation gives CASSSQAPANTGELFF. The chain links TRBV7-2 to TRBJ2-2, with D possibly being TRBD1 (5 bases). Per germline, CDR1 SGHTA and CDR2 FQGNSA. This CDR3 region has 16 residues. V lost 4 bases and J 0 bases, leaving 12 bases between the germline ends.